This T cell receptor beta chain emerged from a study of T cell responses to AZD1222 COVID-19 vaccine (dated by TCRdb to the early 2020s). A note on the overall study: Because spike-specific TCR depth and breadth did not differ between the two schedules, AZD1222 recipients who got a second dose at roughly 4 weeks were pooled with those who got a second dose at roughly 12 weeks. Enrollment into the trials was organized by age into subgroups of 18-55, 56-69 and 70-plus years, and those subgroups contained roughly 150, 30 and 60 TCR-sequenced participants, respectively. TCR sequencing covered 230 or so trial participants: roughly 200 given two doses of AZD1222 and about 26 given two doses of MenACWY control vaccine. Overall results and qualifications from the work: Spike-specific TCR breadth and depth rose significantly after two AZD1222 doses compared with day 0 and with MenACWY recipients. Participants were mostly white British and included more females than males, and it was suggested by the authors that clonal diversity may have been underestimated. Conclusions about previously exposed vaccinees are limited because only a handful of AZD1222 recipients were SARS-CoV-2 seropositive at baseline. Because no day 14 peak-response samples were available, repertoires were characterized only after the peak T cell response. Nearly half of unique spike-specific TCRs reportedly recognized epitopes outside regions mutated in the B.1.351 and B.1.1.7 variants. The 56-69-year group was small, and its depth increase did not reach significance, likely because of low power. CD4 TCRs associated with the vaccine covered the entire spike protein, and the dominant responses were in regions 160-218 and 743-854.

As concerns this clone: The antigen it binds to is not known. No base quality information exists; no much larger clone differs at one position.

The CDR3 regions of human TCRbeta chains were analyzed by immunosequencing. Per the original workflow: TCRs in the repertoires were compared against a reference library of SARS-CoV-2-specific TCRs that had been generated with the MIRA antigen-specificity platform. Breadth was defined as the fraction of unique TCRs that were SARS-CoV-2-associated, and depth was defined as the fraction of total T cells that were SARS-CoV-2-associated. Using the MIRA data, each spike-specific TCR was assigned both to the spike region to which the TCR was reactive and to a CD4 or CD8 class. Log10-transformed breadth and depth values were compared by one-way ANOVA with Sidak's multiple comparisons tests. The table was pulled from immuneACCESS by TCRdb, which kept in-frame rearrangements only. Such tables lose some clones; where checked, under half of the loss comes from unresolved V genes, and the rest has no known cause. V and J calls and clone size are as listed in that table; D and trimming were resolved from the DNA. In this sample the table shows roughly 140,000 clones, about 90% of which occur a single time. The top ten constitute roughly 4.6% of the sample.

The time point label for this specimen denotes: baseline before first vaccination. Vaccinee samples were obtained from the UK trials COV001 and COV002, which included a single-blind randomized controlled phase 2/3 trial of AZD1222 (ChAdOx1 nCoV-19) in healthy adults. Trial participant PBMC samples were collected at day 0 and day 28 after the second dose for TCRbeta chain sequencing. The CDR3 numbers 15 residues from cysteine through phenylalanine. Solely the CDR3 DNA is kept, with 45 bases framed from the first base. As encoded in the germline V gene, CDR1 is SGHTA while CDR2 is FQGTGA. Ends trimmed: V by 3 bases, J by 4 bases; bases unmatched to a gene: 3.

The chain couples TRBV7-3 to TRBJ2-3; TRBD1 aligns with 11 central bases. The sequence was collected from an adult in good health. Sequencing was performed on peripheral blood, taken on day 0 of AZD1222 vaccination. The DNA sequence reads TGTGCCAGCAGCTTGGGACAGGGGGACGCAGATACGCAGTATTTT. The resulting protein is CASSLGQGDADTQYF.